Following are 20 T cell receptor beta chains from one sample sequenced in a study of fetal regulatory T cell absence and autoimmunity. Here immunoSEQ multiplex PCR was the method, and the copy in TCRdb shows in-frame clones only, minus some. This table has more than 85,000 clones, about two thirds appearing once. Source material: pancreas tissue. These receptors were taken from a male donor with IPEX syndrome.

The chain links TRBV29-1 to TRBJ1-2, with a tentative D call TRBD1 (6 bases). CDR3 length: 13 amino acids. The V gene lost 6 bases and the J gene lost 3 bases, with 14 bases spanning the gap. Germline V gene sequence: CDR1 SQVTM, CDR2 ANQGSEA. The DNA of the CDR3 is TGCAGCGTGATTGGGGGCGCGGACTATGGCTACACCTTC. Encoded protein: CSVIGGADYGYTF.

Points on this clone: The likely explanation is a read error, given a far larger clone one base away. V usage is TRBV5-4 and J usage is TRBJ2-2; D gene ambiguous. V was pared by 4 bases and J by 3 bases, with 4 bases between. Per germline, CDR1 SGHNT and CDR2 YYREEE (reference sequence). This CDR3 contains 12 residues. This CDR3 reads CASSLYTGELFF. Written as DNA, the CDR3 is TGTGCCAGCAGCCTCTACACCGGGGAGCTGTTTTTT.

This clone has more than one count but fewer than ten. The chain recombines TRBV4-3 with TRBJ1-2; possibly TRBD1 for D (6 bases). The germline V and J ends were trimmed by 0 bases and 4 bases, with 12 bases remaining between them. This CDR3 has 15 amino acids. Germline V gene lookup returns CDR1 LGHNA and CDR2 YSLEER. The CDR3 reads CASSQEKGVRYGYTF. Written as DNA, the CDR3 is TGCGCCAGCAGCCAAGAGAAGGGGGTTCGCTATGGCTACACCTTC.

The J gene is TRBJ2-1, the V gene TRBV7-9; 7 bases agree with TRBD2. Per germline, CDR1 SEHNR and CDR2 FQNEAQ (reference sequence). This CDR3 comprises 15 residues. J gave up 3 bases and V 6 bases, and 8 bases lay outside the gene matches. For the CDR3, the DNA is TGTGCCAGCAGTCTTACCGGGACTATCTACAATGAGCAGTTCTTC. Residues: CASSLTGTIYNEQFF.

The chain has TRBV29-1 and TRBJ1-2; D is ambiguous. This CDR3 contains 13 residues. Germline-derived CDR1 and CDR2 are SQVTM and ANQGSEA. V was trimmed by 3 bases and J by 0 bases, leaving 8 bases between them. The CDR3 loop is CSVEAGSNYGYTF. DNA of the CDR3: TGCAGCGTTGAGGCAGGTTCTAACTATGGCTACACCTTC.

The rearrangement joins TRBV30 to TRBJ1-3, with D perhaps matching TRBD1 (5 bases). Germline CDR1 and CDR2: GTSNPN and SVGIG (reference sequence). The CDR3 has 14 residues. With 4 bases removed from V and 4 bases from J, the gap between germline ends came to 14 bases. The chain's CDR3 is CAWNRDLKGNTIYF. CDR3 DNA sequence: TGTGCCTGGAACCGGGACCTAAAAGGAAACACCATATATTTT.

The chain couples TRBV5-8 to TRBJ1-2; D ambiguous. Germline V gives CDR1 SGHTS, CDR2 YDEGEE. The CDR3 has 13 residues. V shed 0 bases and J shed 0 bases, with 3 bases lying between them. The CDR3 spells CASSLDTNYGYTF. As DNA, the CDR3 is TGTGCCAGCAGCTTGGACACTAACTATGGCTACACCTTC.

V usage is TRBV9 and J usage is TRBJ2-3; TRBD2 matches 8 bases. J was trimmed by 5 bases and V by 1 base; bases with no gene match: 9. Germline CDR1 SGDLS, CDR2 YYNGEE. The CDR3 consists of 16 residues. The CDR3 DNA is TGTGCCAGCAGCGTAACCTGGCGGGGGGCCCGAGATACGCAGTATTTT. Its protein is CASSVTWRGARDTQYF. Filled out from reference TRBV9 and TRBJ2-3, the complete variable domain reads DSGVTQTPKHLITATGQRVTLRCSPRSGDLSVYWYQQSLDQGLQFLIQYYNGEERAKGNILERFSAQQFPDLHSELNLSSLELGDSALYFCASSVTWRGARDTQYFGPGTRLTVL.

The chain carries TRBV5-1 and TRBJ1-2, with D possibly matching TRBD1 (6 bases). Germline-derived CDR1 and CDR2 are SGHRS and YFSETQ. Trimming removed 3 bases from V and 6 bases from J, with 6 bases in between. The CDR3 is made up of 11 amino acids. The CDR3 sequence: CASSWGHGYTF. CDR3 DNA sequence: TGCGCCAGCAGCTGGGGGCATGGCTACACCTTC.

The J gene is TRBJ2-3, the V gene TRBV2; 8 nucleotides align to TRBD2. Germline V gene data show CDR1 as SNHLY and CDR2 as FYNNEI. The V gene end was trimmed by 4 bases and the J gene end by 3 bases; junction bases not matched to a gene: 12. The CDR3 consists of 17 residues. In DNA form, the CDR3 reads TGTGCCAGCAGTGTCCAAGCGGGGGAGATATTTACAGATACGCAGTATTTT. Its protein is CASSVQAGEIFTDTQYF.

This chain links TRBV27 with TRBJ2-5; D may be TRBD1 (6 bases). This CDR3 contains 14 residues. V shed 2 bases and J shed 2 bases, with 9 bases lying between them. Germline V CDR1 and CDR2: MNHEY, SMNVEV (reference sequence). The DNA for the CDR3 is TGTGCCAGCAGTTTAGGGCAGGGGCAAGAGACCCAGTACTTC. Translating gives CASSLGQGQETQYF.

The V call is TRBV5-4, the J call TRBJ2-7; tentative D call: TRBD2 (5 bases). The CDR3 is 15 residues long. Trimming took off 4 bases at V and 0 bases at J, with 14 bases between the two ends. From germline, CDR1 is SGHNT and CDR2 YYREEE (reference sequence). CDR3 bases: TGTGCCAGCAGCCCTGGACGCCGGGACTCCTACGAGCAGTACTTC. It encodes CASSPGRRDSYEQYF. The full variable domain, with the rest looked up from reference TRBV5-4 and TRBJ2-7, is ETGVTQSPTHLIKTRGQQVTLRCSSQSGHNTVSWYQQALGQGPQFIFQYYREEENGRGNFPPRFSGLQFPNYSSELNVNALELDDSALYLCASSPGRRDSYEQYFGPGTRLTVT.

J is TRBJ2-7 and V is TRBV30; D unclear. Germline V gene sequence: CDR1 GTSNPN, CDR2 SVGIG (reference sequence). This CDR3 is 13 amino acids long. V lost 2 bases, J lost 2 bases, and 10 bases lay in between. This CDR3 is CAWSHGITYEQYF. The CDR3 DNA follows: TGTGCCTGGAGTCATGGGATAACCTACGAGCAGTACTTC.

CDR3 bases: TGTGCCAGCAGCCGGATCGAGGGGGGCTACACCTTC. It codes for CASSRIEGGYTF. V is TRBV6-5 and J is TRBJ1-2; TRBD1 might be the D (5 bases). The germline V and J ends were trimmed by 6 bases and 8 bases, with 13 bases remaining between them. Germline lookup yields CDR1 MNHEY and CDR2 SVGAGI. The CDR3 runs 12 residues.

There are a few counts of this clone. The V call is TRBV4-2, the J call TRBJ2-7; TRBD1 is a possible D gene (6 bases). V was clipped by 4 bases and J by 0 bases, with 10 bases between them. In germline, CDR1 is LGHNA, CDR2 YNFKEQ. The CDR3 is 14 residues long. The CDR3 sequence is CASSPYRDSYEQYF. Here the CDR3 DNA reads TGTGCCAGCAGCCCCTACAGGGACTCCTACGAGCAGTACTTC.

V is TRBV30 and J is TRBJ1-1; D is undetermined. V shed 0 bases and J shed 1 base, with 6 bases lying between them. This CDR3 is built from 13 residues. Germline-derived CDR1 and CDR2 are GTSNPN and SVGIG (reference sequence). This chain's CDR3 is CAWSVFGNTEAFF. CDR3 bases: TGTGCCTGGAGTGTATTCGGGAACACTGAAGCTTTCTTT.

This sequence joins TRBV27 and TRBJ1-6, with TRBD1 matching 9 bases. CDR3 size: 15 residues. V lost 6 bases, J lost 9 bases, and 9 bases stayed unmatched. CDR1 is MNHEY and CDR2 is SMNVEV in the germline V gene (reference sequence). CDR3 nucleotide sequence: TGTGCCAGCAGACGACCGGGACAGGGTCGTTCACCCCTCCACTTT. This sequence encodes CASRRPGQGRSPLHF.

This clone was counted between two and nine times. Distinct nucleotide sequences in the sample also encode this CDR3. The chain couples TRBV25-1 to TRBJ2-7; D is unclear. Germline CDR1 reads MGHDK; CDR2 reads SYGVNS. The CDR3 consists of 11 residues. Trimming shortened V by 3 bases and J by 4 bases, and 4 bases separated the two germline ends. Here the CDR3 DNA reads TGTGCCAGCAGTGAGGGTTACGAGCAGTACTTC. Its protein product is CASSEGYEQYF.

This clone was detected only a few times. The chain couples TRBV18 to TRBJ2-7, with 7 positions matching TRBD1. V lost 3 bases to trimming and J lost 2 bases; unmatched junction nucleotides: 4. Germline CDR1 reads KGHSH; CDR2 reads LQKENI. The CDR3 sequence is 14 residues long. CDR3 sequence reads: CASSPGQEPYEQYF. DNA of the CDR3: TGTGCCAGCTCACCCGGACAGGAACCCTACGAGCAGTACTTC. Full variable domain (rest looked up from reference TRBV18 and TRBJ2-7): NAGVMQNPRHLVRRRGQEARLRCSPMKGHSHVYWYRQLPEEGLKFMVYLQKENIIDESGMPKERFSAEFPKEGPSILRIQQVVRGDSAAYFCASSPGQEPYEQYFGPGTRLTVT.

The CDR3 DNA reads as TGTGCCAGCAGCTTACACAATCAGCCCCAGCATTTT. Its protein is CASSLHNQPQHF. The chain uses TRBV7-9 and TRBJ1-5; no clear D gene. V lost 2 bases and J 3 bases, leaving 2 bases between the germline ends. Per germline, CDR1 SEHNR and CDR2 FQNEAQ (reference sequence). This CDR3 contains 12 residues.